The 27 T cell receptor beta chains in this list originate from one sample, sequenced in a study of breast tumors, draining lymph nodes, adjacent tissues. MiXCR, applied by TCRdb to the multiplex PCR reads, yields one record per CDR3 protein. This table has fewer than 200,000 distinct CDR3 sequences, roughly a third appearing once. Breast cancer patients provided tissue from their axillary draining lymph nodes. The sequenced material came from axillary lymph node tissue. Receptors originate from a female donor with breast cancer. Some clones in this sample may be carry-over from other donors' samples.

This clonotype was seen many times. The chain uses TRBV2 and TRBJ2-1; 10 bases line up with TRBD2. This CDR3 is 13 amino acids long. Germline V gene lookup returns CDR1 SNHLY and CDR2 FYNNEI. J gave up 15 bases and V 3 bases, and 8 bases lay outside the gene matches. CDR3 region: CASSESPSGSWFF. In nucleotides, the CDR3 is TGTGCCAGCAGTGAGTCCCCTAGCGGGAGTTGGTTCTTC.

This clonotype was seen repeatedly, ten times or more. The J gene is TRBJ1-2, the V gene TRBV11-2; D remains ambiguous. Germline V CDR1 and CDR2: SGHAT, FQNNGV. This CDR3 contains 13 residues. The V and J ends lost 3 bases and 4 bases respectively, with 9 bases between them. The CDR3 DNA reads as TGTGCCAGCAGCTTCGGGGAAGCCTATGGCTACACCTTC. As protein: CASSFGEAYGYTF.

This clonotype was seen many times. This sequence joins TRBV12-3 or TRBV12-4 and TRBJ1-5, with D possibly TRBD1 on 6 matching bases. This CDR3 has 14 residues. Between the trimmed V and J ends, which lost 5 bases and 7 bases, there was a span of 15 bases. This chain's CDR3 is CASSIGGIRQPQHF. Written as DNA, the CDR3 is TGTGCCAGCAGTATAGGGGGGATCCGGCAGCCCCAGCATTTT.

The table lists this clonotype with many counts. The chain employs TRBV6-5 and TRBJ2-6; 10 nucleotides align to TRBD1. Germline V gene lookup returns CDR1 MNHEY and CDR2 SVGAGI. The CDR3 runs 19 residues. J gave up 3 bases and V 6 bases, and 14 bases lay outside the gene matches. CDR3 amino acids: CASSPLGTGVLRGANVLTF. The CDR3 DNA is TGTGCCAGCAGCCCGCTTGGGACAGGGGTCTTACGTGGGGCCAACGTCCTGACTTTC.

Regarding this clonotype: A much more abundant neighbour one base away suggests this may be a read error. The CDR3 is CSARDLSSGQDYGYTF. Written as DNA, the CDR3 is TGCAGTGCTAGAGACCTATCCTCGGGACAGGACTATGGCTACACCTTC. The chain is built from TRBV20-1 and TRBJ1-2, with TRBD1 matching 8 bases. CDR3 length: 16 amino acids. V shed 0 bases, J shed 3 bases, and the junction held 9 bases outside the gene matches. Germline values: CDR1 DFQATT, CDR2 SNEGSKA (reference sequence).

Ten or more counts support this clonotype. The chain is built from TRBV4-2 and TRBJ1-2, with D uncertain. The CDR3 runs to 15 residues. The V and J ends lost 0 bases and 0 bases respectively, with 8 bases between them. The germline V gene encodes CDR1 LGHNA and CDR2 YNFKEQ. CDR3 nucleotide sequence: TGTGCCAGCAGCCAAGATGCCTATTCTAACTATGGCTACACCTTC. This codes for CASSQDAYSNYGYTF.

This clonotype was recorded at least ten times. The chain recombines TRBV18 with TRBJ2-7; D ambiguous. The length of the CDR3 is 11 residues. CDR1 and CDR2 (germline): KGHSH, LQKENI. Trimming took 2 bases from V and 6 from J, leaving 5 bases between them. CDR3 loop: CASSPELEQYF. As DNA, the CDR3 is TGTGCCAGCTCACCAGAGCTCGAGCAGTACTTC.

This sequence joins TRBV7-9 and TRBJ2-6, with 8 bases fitting TRBD1. The CDR3 runs to 16 residues. CDR1 and CDR2 from the germline V gene are SEHNR and FQNEAQ (reference sequence). With V trimmed by 4 bases and J by 0 bases, 2 bases remained unmatched. The DNA for the CDR3 is TGTGCCAGCAGCTGGGACAGGAACTCTGGGGCCAACGTCCTGACTTTC. Translated: CASSWDRNSGANVLTF.

Points on this clonotype: A much larger clone differs by one base, so this may be a read error. The J gene is TRBJ2-1, the V gene TRBV12-3 or TRBV12-4; D call uncertain. This CDR3 region has 16 residues. The CDR3 spells CASSLLRILSYNEQIF. The CDR3 bases are TGTGCCAGCAGTTTACTGCGGATCCTCTCCTACAATGAGCAGATCTTC.

This clonotype was counted ten times or more. The chain links TRBV19 to TRBJ1-2, with TRBD1 identical over 8 bases. V gave up 5 bases and J gave up 8 bases; unmatched junction bases: 7. The germline V gene encodes CDR1 LNHDA and CDR2 SQIVND (reference sequence). This CDR3 spans 13 amino acids. CDR3: CASSSPGQGGYTF. CDR3 sequence (DNA): TGTGCCAGTAGTTCCCCCGGACAGGGCGGCTACACCTTC.

This clonotype showed up just a few times. The chain employs TRBV6-5 and TRBJ1-2, with D possibly TRBD1 on 6 matching bases. In germline, CDR1 is MNHEY, CDR2 SVGAGI. The CDR3 length is 16 residues. Trimming shortened V by 0 bases and J by 2 bases, and 13 bases separated the two germline ends. The CDR3 here is CASSYSIGGSNYGYTF. In DNA, the CDR3 is TGTGCCAGCAGTTACTCGATAGGGGGATCCAACTATGGCTACACCTTC.

This clonotype has a count of ten or more. This chain joins TRBV4-1 and TRBJ2-2, with no clear D. The germline V gene encodes CDR1 MGHRA and CDR2 YSYEKL. CDR3 size: 15 residues. The V gene lost 2 bases and the J gene lost 6 bases, with 13 bases spanning the gap. The chain's CDR3 is CASSQMESGPGELFF. The CDR3 DNA sequence: TGCGCCAGCAGCCAAATGGAGTCCGGGCCCGGGGAGCTGTTTTTT.

This clonotype was counted between two and nine times. This chain joins TRBV5-1 and TRBJ2-4, with D tentatively TRBD1 or TRBD2 (5 bases each). Deletions cut 4 bases from V and 12 bases from J, with 23 bases between. This CDR3 comprises 15 residues. Per the germline V gene, CDR1 is SGHRS and CDR2 is YFSETQ. The CDR3 bases are TGCGCCAGCAGCCTGGCTGGGACCGCTCAGACTAATCAGTACTTC. Protein sequence: CASSLAGTAQTNQYF.

In the case of this clonotype: Compared with germline, one end of the junction differs, possibly owing to a read error. The rearrangement links TRBV19 to TRBJ2-3, with 7 bases identical to TRBD2. The length of the CDR3 is 17 residues. The germline gives CDR1 LNHDA, CDR2 SQIVND (reference sequence). As DNA, the CDR3 is TGTGCCCGTAGTCCCCCCGCGGGGGTCCCACACACAGATACGCAGTGTTTT. Amino acid sequence: CARSPPAGVPHTDTQCF.

The chain uses TRBV27 and TRBJ2-2; weak D call: TRBD1 (6 bases). Trimming shortened V by 5 bases and J by 4 bases, and 11 bases separated the two germline ends. Looked up from germline, CDR1 is MNHEY and CDR2 is SMNVEV (reference sequence). CDR3 length equals 14 residues. The CDR3 loop reads CASSRQDGTGELFF. CDR3 DNA sequence: TGTGCCAGCAGTCGACAGGACGGCACCGGGGAGCTGTTTTTT.

A few counts support this clonotype. The CDR3 region is CASSPGTGGDEQYF. In DNA, the CDR3 is TGTGCCAGCAGTCCCGGGACAGGGGGCGACGAGCAGTACTTC. V is TRBV6-1 and J is TRBJ2-7; 12 bases map to TRBD1. The germline V gene has CDR1 MNHNS and CDR2 SASEGT. This CDR3 has 14 amino acids. After removal of 5 bases from V and 5 bases from J, the junction contained 4 bases not matched to a gene.

This clonotype occurred a few times. The chain recombines TRBV7-2 with TRBJ2-4; 9 nucleotides line up with TRBD2. The trim removed 6 bases at V and 9 bases at J, leaving 12 bases unmatched. The CDR3 has 15 residues. Germline V lookup: CDR1 SGHTA, CDR2 FQGNSA. CDR3 DNA sequence: TGTGCCAGCAGTCCATCGGCGGGGGGGGCAGGCATTCAGTACTTC. Translation: CASSPSAGGAGIQYF.

This clonotype was counted ten times or more. The rearrangement uses TRBV2 and TRBJ2-7; possibly TRBD2 for D (6 bases). Trimming removed 5 bases from V and 2 bases from J, with 13 bases in between. The CDR3 loop spans 14 amino acids. Germline CDR1 and CDR2: SNHLY and FYNNEI. This CDR3 is CASSLSGLTYEQYF. The CDR3 bases are TGTGCCAGCAGTCTTAGCGGACTCACCTACGAGCAGTACTTC.

The chain carries TRBV20-1 and TRBJ1-1; TRBD1 is a possible D gene (5 bases). The ends were cut back, 3 bases at V and 2 bases at J, with 13 bases in the middle. Germline V lookup: CDR1 DFQATT, CDR2 SNEGSKA (reference sequence). The CDR3 is made up of 14 amino acids. CDR3 sequence reads: CSARRGTANTEAFF. DNA of the CDR3: TGCAGTGCTAGGCGGGGGACGGCCAACACTGAAGCTTTCTTT.

Notes on this clonotype: A much larger clonotype is one base distant, so this may be a read error. This rearrangement joins TRBV4-1 to TRBJ1-5, with D possibly being TRBD1 (5 bases). Trimming left V 4 bases short and J 6 bases short, with 13 bases between. This CDR3 contains 14 residues. CDR1 and CDR2 (germline): MGHRA, YSYEKL. CDR3 in amino acids: CASSLLDGTQPQHF. CDR3 nucleotides: TGCGCCAGCAGCCTCTTGGACGGGACTCAGCCCCAGCATTTT.

In its sample, this clonotype was seen many times. The gene calls are TRBV10-3 and TRBJ1-2; D unresolved. The V end was cut by 3 bases, the J end by 5 bases, with 16 bases between. Germline-derived CDR1 and CDR2 are ENHRY and SYGVKD. This CDR3 is 15 amino acids long. The CDR3 DNA reads as TGTGCCATCAGTGATCCAACCTCGGACGGGTATGGCTACACCTTC. Its protein is CAISDPTSDGYGYTF.

The V gene is TRBV7-2, the J gene TRBJ2-7; D is unresolved. Between the trimmed V and J ends, which lost 5 bases and 0 bases, there was a span of 14 bases. The CDR3 is 15 residues long. Germline V CDR1 and CDR2: SGHTA, FQGNSA. The CDR3 protein is CASSRTGLDSYEQYF. Here the CDR3 DNA reads TGTGCCAGCAGCAGGACGGGCCTAGACTCCTACGAGCAGTACTTC.

This chain connects TRBV12-3 or TRBV12-4 to TRBJ2-1, with 12 bases that match TRBD2. J gave up 8 bases and V 5 bases, and 7 bases lay outside the gene matches. This CDR3 spans 15 amino acids. The CDR3 DNA is TGTGCCAGCAGTGCTAGCGGGGGGGCCGGGGATGAGCAGTTCTTC. Protein product: CASSASGGAGDEQFF.

Comment on this clonotype: A much larger clone lies a single base off, so this may be a read error. The chain couples TRBV9 to TRBJ2-1; weak D call: TRBD1 (6 bases). This CDR3 has 15 residues. Germline CDR1 SGDLS, CDR2 YYNGEE. The CDR3, as DNA: TGTGCCAGCAGCGTAGATGGGGGCACCTACAATGAGCCGTTCTTC. Its translation is CASSVDGGTYNEPFF. The full variable domain, completed using reference TRBV9 and TRBJ2-1, is DSGVTQTPKHLITATGQRVTLRCSPRSGDLSVYWYQQSLDQGLQFLIQYYNGEERAKGNILERFSAQQFPDLHSELNLSSLELGDSALYFCASSVDGGTYNEPFFGPGTRLTVL.

This clonotype was found many times. The J gene is TRBJ2-2, the V gene TRBV7-3; D unclear. Trimming pared 3 bases from V and 1 base from J, leaving 9 bases between. This CDR3 spans 15 amino acids. Germline loops: CDR1 SGHTA, CDR2 FQGTGA. The CDR3 coding sequence is TGTGCCAGCAGCTTCGACTCGTTGAACACCGGGGAGCTGTTTTTT. Protein product: CASSFDSLNTGELFF. Full variable domain (remainder filled in from reference TRBV7-3 and TRBJ2-2): GAGVSQTPSNKVTEKGKYVELRCDPISGHTALYWYRQSLGQGPEFLIYFQGTGAADDSGLPNDRFFAVRPEGSVSTLKIQRTERGDSAVYLCASSFDSLNTGELFFGEGSRLTVL.

This clonotype was seen ten or more times. This chain joins TRBV19 and TRBJ1-6, with TRBD1 matching 8 bases. Germline CDR1 is LNHDA and CDR2 is SQIVND (reference sequence). This CDR3 contains 15 residues. Trimming took 5 bases from V and 3 from J; bases not matched to a gene: 3. This CDR3 is CASSEGQGYNSPLHF. The CDR3 DNA is TGTGCCAGTAGTGAAGGACAGGGCTATAATTCACCCCTCCACTTT.

This clonotype was seen repeatedly, ten times or more. The chain joins TRBV7-3 to TRBJ2-2; tentatively, D is TRBD1 (5 bases). V was trimmed by 5 bases and J by 2 bases, leaving 12 bases between them. CDR1 and CDR2 (germline): SGHTA, FQGTGA. The CDR3 sequence is 15 residues long. The CDR3 DNA is TGTGCCAGCAGCCCCCTGGGGCGAAACACCGGGGAGCTGTTTTTT. Amino acid sequence: CASSPLGRNTGELFF.